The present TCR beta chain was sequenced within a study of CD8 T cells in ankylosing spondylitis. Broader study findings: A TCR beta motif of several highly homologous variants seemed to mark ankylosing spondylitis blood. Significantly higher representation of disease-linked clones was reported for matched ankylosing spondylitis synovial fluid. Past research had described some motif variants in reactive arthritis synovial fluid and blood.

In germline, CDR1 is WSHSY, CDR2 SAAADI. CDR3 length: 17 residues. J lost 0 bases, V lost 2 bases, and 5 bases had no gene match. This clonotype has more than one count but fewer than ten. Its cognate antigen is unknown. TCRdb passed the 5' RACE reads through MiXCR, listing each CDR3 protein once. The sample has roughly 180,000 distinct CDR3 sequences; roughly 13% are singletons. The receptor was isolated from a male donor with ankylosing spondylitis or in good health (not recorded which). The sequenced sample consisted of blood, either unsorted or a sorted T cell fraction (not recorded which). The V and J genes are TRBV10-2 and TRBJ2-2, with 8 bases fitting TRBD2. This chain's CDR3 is CASSEISGTTNTGELFF. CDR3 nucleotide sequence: TGCGCCAGCAGTGAGATTAGCGGGACAACGAACACCGGGGAGCTGTTTTTT.